The clone carrying this T cell receptor (beta chain) occurred a few times. The antigen is unknown. This sample is part of a study of cytomegalovirus exposure and HLA in healthy donors. Germline CDR1 is SEHNR and CDR2 is FQNEAQ (reference sequence). V gave up 4 bases and J gave up 4 bases, with 13 bases separating them. This CDR3 comprises 15 residues. Study-level results: Productive rates of about 90% or about 30% were seen for most TCR beta V segments in an earlier analysis. By HLA locus, TCR association rates varied in a later analysis, with DRB1 showing the most and HLA-C the fewest. In vitro assays verified that three CMV-associated chains recognized CMV antigens specifically. Later, an analysis showed that TCR beta chains associated with HLA were more clonally expanded than others that were equally common.

13 Jbeta primers and 60 Vbeta primers were used for the PCR. TCRdb's copy holds only in-frame clones and misses some; the assay was immunoSEQ multiplex PCR. Found here are fewer than 140,000 clones, roughly 70% of them singletons; the top ten hold approximately 2.6%. This TCR was recovered from a male donor in good health and CMV-seropositive. The chain is built from TRBV7-9 and TRBJ1-4; D perhaps matches TRBD1 (6 bases). The sample consisted of PBMCs. CDR3 sequence: CASSSEQGDNEKLFF. CDR3 coding DNA: TGTGCCAGCAGCTCAGAACAGGGCGATAATGAAAAACTGTTTTTT.